Following are 18 T cell receptor beta chains from one sample sequenced in a study of blood T cell repertoires in COVID-19. Sequencing used immunoSEQ multiplex PCR; TCRdb keeps in-frame clones, though not all of them. In the table there are about 81,000 clones, approximately 84% of which are singletons. The sequencing input was peripheral blood. Source of these receptors: a human donor in a cohort sampled during active COVID-19.

The sample holds a few counts of this clone. The gene calls are TRBV5-1 and TRBJ2-3; D remains ambiguous. Trimming removed 0 bases at V and 2 bases at J, with 10 bases between. Germline CDR1 and CDR2: SGHRS and YFSETQ. The CDR3 has 15 residues. The CDR3: CASSLAAVSTDTQYF. Here the CDR3 DNA reads TGCGCCAGCAGCTTGGCCGCGGTATCCACAGATACGCAGTATTTT. The complete variable domain, with remaining parts taken from reference TRBV5-1 and TRBJ2-3, reads KAGVTQTPRYLIKTRGQQVTLSCSPISGHRSVSWYQQTPGQGLQFLFEYFSETQRNKGNFPGRFSGRQFSNSRSEMNVSTLELGDSALYLCASSLAAVSTDTQYFGPGTRLTVL.

For the CDR3, the DNA is TGTGCCAGTAGTAGTGATGGACAGCACGGAAACACCATATATTTT. Protein product: CASSSDGQHGNTIYF. The chain joins TRBV19 to TRBJ1-3, with D maybe TRBD1 (6 bases). Trimming removed 4 bases from V and 4 bases from J, with 14 bases in between. In germline, CDR1 is LNHDA, CDR2 SQIVND (reference sequence). The CDR3 is made up of 15 amino acids. The full variable domain, with the rest looked up from reference TRBV19 and TRBJ1-3, is DGGITQSPKYLFRKEGQNVTLSCEQNLNHDAMYWYRQDPGQGLRLIYYSQIVNDFQKGDIAEGYSVSREKKESFPLTVTSAQKNPTAFYLCASSSDGQHGNTIYFGEGSWLTVV.

The chain's CDR3 is CSVDMRMNTEAFF. The DNA for the CDR3 is TGCAGCGTTGATATGCGCATGAACACTGAAGCTTTCTTT. This chain connects TRBV29-1 to TRBJ1-1; no reliable D call. Germline V gene data show CDR1 as SQVTM and CDR2 as ANQGSEA. The V and J ends lost 3 bases and 0 bases respectively, with 8 bases between them. CDR3 length: 13 amino acids.

V gene TRBV10-2 combines with J gene TRBJ1-1; 8 bases align to TRBD1. The junction had 10 bases not matched to a gene; V was cut back by 8 bases and J by 5 bases. The CDR3 covers 14 residues. Germline V gives CDR1 WSHSY, CDR2 SAAADI. The CDR3 here is CASYFGQGVTEAFF. CDR3 nucleotide sequence: TGCGCCAGCTACTTCGGACAGGGTGTAACTGAAGCTTTCTTT.

The chain uses TRBV11-3 and TRBJ2-7, with a tentative D call TRBD1 (6 bases). The CDR3 is made up of 13 amino acids. The germline V and J ends were trimmed by 4 bases and 6 bases, with 13 bases remaining between them. Germline loops: CDR1 SGHNT, CDR2 YENEEA. CDR3: CASSSGQKGEQYF. CDR3 sequence (DNA): TGTGCCAGCAGCTCCGGACAGAAGGGCGAGCAGTACTTC.

The V call is TRBV5-6, the J call TRBJ1-3, with TRBD1 as a possible D gene (5 bases). V gave up 6 bases and J gave up 4 bases, with 14 bases separating them. Per the germline V gene, CDR1 is SGHDT and CDR2 is YYEEEE. This CDR3 spans 14 amino acids. In DNA, the CDR3 is TGTGCCAGCAACCGGCGGGGCGGCGGAAACACCATATATTTT. It encodes CASNRRGGGNTIYF.

The chain recombines TRBV9 with TRBJ1-3; no firm D call. This CDR3 has 14 amino acids. V was cut by 0 bases and J by 4 bases, with 8 bases left in between. Germline-derived CDR1 and CDR2 are SGDLS and YYNGEE. The CDR3 spells CASSVGRSGNTIYF. The DNA for the CDR3 is TGTGCCAGCAGCGTAGGTAGATCCGGAAACACCATATATTTT. The whole variable domain, remainder taken from reference TRBV9 and TRBJ1-3, is DSGVTQTPKHLITATGQRVTLRCSPRSGDLSVYWYQQSLDQGLQFLIQYYNGEERAKGNILERFSAQQFPDLHSELNLSSLELGDSALYFCASSVGRSGNTIYFGEGSWLTVV.

The chain is built from TRBV3-1 (or the pseudogene TRBV3-2) and TRBJ1-3; possibly TRBD1 for D (6 bases). The CDR3 spans 13 residues. Germline V gene data show CDR1 as LGHDT and CDR2 as YNNKEL (reference sequence). V was shortened by 1 base and J by 9 bases, with 10 bases between the two germline ends. CDR3 nucleotide sequence: TGTGCCAGCAGCCAAGTACAGGGCGGCACCATATATTTT. Translating gives CASSQVQGGTIYF.

The chain's CDR3 is CASRKGDTNQPQHF. The CDR3 DNA sequence: TGTGCCAGCAGGAAGGGGGACACAAATCAGCCCCAGCATTTT. The chain couples TRBV6-5 to TRBJ1-5; D is perhaps TRBD1 (6 bases). The CDR3 has 14 residues. V lost 6 bases and J 4 bases, leaving 13 bases between the germline ends. The germline V gene has CDR1 MNHEY and CDR2 SVGAGI.

The rearrangement uses TRBV5-1 and TRBJ2-7, with TRBD1 matching over 8 bases. Trimming removed 0 bases from V and 1 base from J; junction bases left unmatched: 18. The germline gives CDR1 SGHRS, CDR2 YFSETQ. This CDR3 contains 20 residues. In DNA form, the CDR3 reads TGCGCCAGCAGCTTGGTCCGGTGGGACAGGAAGGTAGGAGTATCCTACGAGCAGTACTTC. This sequence encodes CASSLVRWDRKVGVSYEQYF.

This rearrangement joins TRBV18 to TRBJ1-2; a possible D gene is TRBD1 (5 bases). CDR3 length equals 16 residues. The germline CDR1 and CDR2 sequences are KGHSH and LQKENI. V was pared by 0 bases and J by 0 bases, with 11 bases between. CDR3 protein: CASSPPSTGANYGYTF. The CDR3 nucleotides read TGTGCCAGCTCACCACCAAGCACAGGCGCTAACTATGGCTACACCTTC.

This rearrangement joins TRBV6-6 to TRBJ1-4; D gene ambiguous. V gave up 6 bases and J gave up 0 bases, with 11 bases separating them. Germline-derived CDR1 and CDR2 are MNHNY and SVGAGI (reference sequence). The CDR3 covers 15 residues. This CDR3 is CASSQDTSTNEKLFF. CDR3 bases: TGTGCCAGCAGCCAAGACACTTCAACTAATGAAAAACTGTTTTTT.

The chain couples TRBV7-8 to TRBJ2-7, with 8 bases fitting TRBD2. Germline assignment: CDR1 SGHVS and CDR2 FQNEAQ. The junction had 19 bases not matched to a gene; V was cut back by 2 bases and J by 4 bases. The CDR3 sequence is 19 residues long. The CDR3 nucleotides read TGTGCCAGCAGCTTATTTTTGGGGGCGGTAACCGGGACTAGTTACGAGCAGTACTTC. Amino acid sequence: CASSLFLGAVTGTSYEQYF.

The V call is TRBV3-1 (or the pseudogene TRBV3-2), the J call TRBJ2-7; no firm D call. The germline CDR1 and CDR2 sequences are LGHDT and YNNKEL (reference sequence). CDR3 size: 15 residues. With 4 bases removed from V and 4 bases from J, the gap between germline ends came to 17 bases. The CDR3, as DNA: TGTGCCAGCAGCCTCTTCCCAACCGCCGGGTACGAGCAGTACTTC. Translating gives CASSLFPTAGYEQYF.

This chain links TRBV7-8 with TRBJ2-1; 12 bases agree with TRBD2. CDR3 size: 17 residues. Germline CDR1 SGHVS, CDR2 FQNEAQ. V lost 5 bases to trimming and J lost 3 bases; unmatched junction nucleotides: 8. This CDR3 reads CASSPRLAGEIYNEQFF. Here the CDR3 DNA reads TGTGCCAGCAGCCCCCGACTAGCGGGGGAAATCTACAATGAGCAGTTCTTC.

The chain combines TRBV29-1 with TRBJ2-5, with D possibly TRBD2 on 7 matching bases. The CDR3 loop spans 13 amino acids. V was cut by 4 bases and J by 4 bases, with 13 bases left in between. Germline CDR1 SQVTM, CDR2 ANQGSEA. This chain's CDR3 is CSVGGGGGETQYF. DNA for the CDR3: TGCAGCGTTGGTGGAGGGGGGGGAGAGACCCAGTACTTC.

This rearrangement joins TRBV28 to TRBJ1-2; perhaps TRBD1 as D (6 bases). The CDR3 loop spans 14 amino acids. Trimming removed 6 bases from V and 8 bases from J, with 19 bases in between. Germline loops: CDR1 MDHEN, CDR2 SYDVKM. CDR3: CASSPSGVVRGYTF. The CDR3 DNA sequence: TGTGCCAGCAGCCCCTCAGGGGTTGTACGAGGCTACACCTTC.

The V call is TRBV4-1, the J call TRBJ1-6; 9 positions match TRBD1. The CDR3 is 16 residues long. Per the germline V gene, CDR1 is MGHRA and CDR2 is YSYEKL. V gave up 1 base and J gave up 6 bases; unmatched junction bases: 4. The CDR3 nucleotides read TGCGCCAGCAGCCAAGTTGGACAGGGGCGTAATTCACCCCTCCACTTT. It yields the protein CASSQVGQGRNSPLHF.